This TCR beta chain is drawn from a study of cytomegalovirus exposure and HLA in healthy donors. General study points: Investigators reported around 150 TCR beta chains as tied to cytomegalovirus. The tendency of first-cohort TCR clusters to co-occur in the 120 validation repertoires was identified by a subsequent analysis. Three chains tied to CMV proved CMV antigen-specific in vitro.

This table comes from immunoSEQ multiplex PCR, and its TCRdb copy is limited to in-frame clones, with some not included. The sample holds 70,000 to 75,000 clones; 90% to 95% are singletons and the top ten take approximately 2%. The donors were in the approximately 130-subject validation cohort; that cohort was separate from the roughly 700-subject first cohort. Note on this clone: Antigen: not known.

The receptor was derived from a woman under 30 in good health and CMV-seropositive. The sequenced sample was PBMCs.

CDR3 DNA: TGTGCCTGGAGTTTTCCGGGACTAGTGTCCGGGGAGCTGTTTTTT. The encoded protein is CAWSFPGLVSGELFF. The V call is TRBV30, the J call TRBJ2-2; TRBD2 agrees at 8 bases. Trimming cost V 2 bases and J 6 bases; bases outside gene matches: 8. CDR1 GTSNPN and CDR2 SVGIG come from the germline V gene (reference sequence). CDR3 length equals 15 residues.